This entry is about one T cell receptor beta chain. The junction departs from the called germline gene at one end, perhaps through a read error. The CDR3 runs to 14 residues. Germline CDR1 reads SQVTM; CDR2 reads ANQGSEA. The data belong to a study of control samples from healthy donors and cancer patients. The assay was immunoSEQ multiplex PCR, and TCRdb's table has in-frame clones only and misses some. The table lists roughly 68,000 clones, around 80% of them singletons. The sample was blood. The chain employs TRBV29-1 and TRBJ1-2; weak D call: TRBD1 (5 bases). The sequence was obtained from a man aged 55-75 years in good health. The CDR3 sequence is CSVEGAGVNYGYTF. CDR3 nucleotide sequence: TGCAGCGTCGAAGGGGCGGGAGTAAATTATGGCTACACCTTC.